A selection of T cell receptor beta chains follows, all from one sample in a study of cytomegalovirus exposure and HLA in healthy donors. Produced via immunoSEQ multiplex PCR; TCRdb's table is partial and in-frame only. This sample carries 55,000 to 80,000 clones, 85% of them seen once, and the ten largest clones take roughly a tenth. The sequencing sample was made of PBMCs. The receptors come from a female donor in good health and CMV-seronegative. The CDR3 runs from the conserved cysteine through the conserved F or W. D genes are given only for firm matches. Part of the rows lack a size; the others show once, few, many or a class for expanded clones.

D gene,clone size,V gene,J gene,CDR3 protein,CDR3 DNA
-,-,TRBV5-1,TRBJ2-3,CASSLDQGTDTQYF,TGCGCCAGCAGCTTGGATCAGGGCACAGATACGCAGTATTTT
TRBD2,-,TRBV28,TRBJ2-4,CASSDVGGGFAKNIQYF,TGTGCCAGCAGTGACGTCGGGGGGGGCTTTGCCAAAAACATTCAGTACTTC
-,-,TRBV4-3,TRBJ2-6,CASSQDLSSGANVLTF,TGCGCCAGCAGCCAAGATTTGAGCTCTGGGGCCAACGTCCTGACTTTC
-,-,TRBV12-2,TRBJ1-1,CASRSETGRFMNTEAFF,TGTGCAAGTCGTTCGGAGACAGGGAGGTTTATGAACACTGAAGCTTTCTTT
TRBD2,-,TRBV5-6,TRBJ2-2,CASVPLGGRNTGELFF,TGTGCCAGCGTCCCCCTAGGCGGGAGAAACACCGGGGAGCTGTTTTTT
-,few,TRBV28,TRBJ2-2,CASRQQGSGTGELFF,TGTGCCAGCAGGCAACAGGGATCGGGCACCGGGGAGCTGTTTTTT
-,-,TRBV6-1,TRBJ2-1,CASSARGTYNEQFF,TGTGCCAGCAGTGCCCGGGGAACCTACAATGAGCAGTTCTTC
-,-,TRBV28,TRBJ2-7,CASSLLTVNYEQYF,TGTGCCAGCAGTTTATTAACAGTAAATTACGAGCAGTACTTC
TRBD1,-,TRBV27,TRBJ2-4,CASSLSDRDIQYF,TGTGCCAGCAGTTTATCGGACAGGGACATTCAGTACTTC
-,-,TRBV20-1,TRBJ1-2,CSADEKGDYTF,TGCAGTGCAGACGAAAAGGGAGACTACACCTTC
TRBD2,once,TRBV6-5,TRBJ2-2,CATGGSGGELFF,TGTGCCACGGGAGGGTCGGGCGGGGAGCTGTTTTTT
-,-,TRBV6-5,TRBJ1-1,CASSYLAMNTEAFF,TGTGCCAGCAGTTACCTGGCCATGAACACTGAAGCTTTCTTT
-,-,TRBV10-3,TRBJ2-7,CAISESRQTYEQYF,TGTGCCATCAGTGAGTCGAGGCAGACCTACGAGCAGTACTTC
-,-,TRBV10-1,TRBJ2-2,CASSGGVAGELFF,TGCGCCAGCAGTGGGGGGGTAGCCGGGGAGCTGTTTTTT
TRBD2,-,TRBV6-5,TRBJ2-7,CASSKREGGPYEQYF,TGTGCCAGCAGTAAGCGGGAGGGTGGACCCTACGAGCAGTACTTC
-,-,TRBV4-1,TRBJ2-3,CASSQGRGAADTQYF,TGCGCCAGCAGCCAAGGGCGGGGTGCGGCAGATACGCAGTATTTT
-,once,TRBV4-3,TRBJ2-1,CASSQDGGHNEQFF,TGCGCCAGCAGCCAAGACGGGGGACACAATGAGCAGTTCTTC
TRBD1,-,TRBV5-4,TRBJ1-2,CASSLGGGQGGYTF,TGTGCCAGCAGCTTGGGAGGGGGCCAAGGTGGCTACACCTTC
TRBD1,-,TRBV6-1,TRBJ1-2,CASSVGQGAGGYTF,TGTGCCAGCAGTGTAGGACAGGGGGCAGGTGGCTACACCTTC
TRBD1,once,TRBV7-8,TRBJ1-1,CASSSDRGMNTEAFF,TGTGCCAGCAGCTCGGACAGGGGGATGAACACTGAAGCTTTCTTT
-,-,TRBV6-5,TRBJ1-4,CASSYSGRPDEKLFF,TGTGCCAGCAGTTACTCAGGCAGGCCGGATGAAAAACTGTTTTTT
-,-,TRBV19,TRBJ2-1,CASSREGVQLGYNEQFF,TGTGCCAGTAGTAGGGAGGGGGTACAGTTAGGCTACAATGAGCAGTTCTTC
-,-,TRBV6-1,TRBJ1-2,CATWGQQNYGYTF,TGTGCCACCTGGGGGCAGCAGAACTATGGCTACACCTTC
-,-,TRBV21-1,TRBJ1-6,CASSTLGSYNSPLHF,TGTGCCAGCAGCACCCTCGGCTCCTATAATTCACCCCTCCACTTT
-,-,TRBV7-8,TRBJ1-5,CASSPGVNQPQHF,TGTGCCAGCAGCCCGGGGGTGAATCAGCCCCAGCATTTT
-,-,TRBV4-1,TRBJ1-1,CASSPRGLEGTEAFF,TGCGCCAGCAGCCCCCGAGGCCTGGAGGGGACTGAAGCTTTCTTT
-,-,TRBV28,TRBJ2-7,CASSSLHYEQYF,TGTGCCAGCAGCTCACTCCACTACGAGCAGTACTTC
TRBD1,-,TRBV10-1,TRBJ2-7,CASIHDRVSEQYF,TGCGCCAGCATCCACGACAGGGTCAGCGAGCAGTACTTC
-,-,TRBV6-4,TRBJ2-1,CASMIPHPGEWNEQFF,TGTGCCAGCATGATCCCTCACCCGGGAGAATGGAATGAGCAGTTCTTC
-,-,TRBV5-6,TRBJ2-7,CASSLSDRIYEQYF,TGTGCCAGCAGCTTGTCGGACAGAATTTACGAGCAGTACTTC
TRBD1,-,TRBV7-2,TRBJ1-1,CASSPQGATTEAFF,TGTGCCAGCAGCCCCCAGGGGGCGACCACTGAAGCTTTCTTT
TRBD1,-,TRBV18,TRBJ1-4,CASSPGQGTNEKLFF,TGTGCCAGCTCACCAGGACAGGGGACTAATGAAAAACTGTTTTTT
TRBD1,-,TRBV19,TRBJ2-7,CASRAGQGAYEQYF,TGTGCCAGTAGGGCGGGACAGGGGGCGTACGAGCAGTACTTC
TRBD2,-,TRBV19,TRBJ2-2,CASGRAGGLNTGELFF,TGTGCCAGTGGGCGGGCGGGGGGACTGAACACCGGGGAGCTGTTTTTT
-,-,TRBV21-1,TRBJ2-6,CASSKAPRVRSGANVLTF,TGTGCCAGCAGCAAAGCGCCCAGGGTGAGATCTGGGGCCAACGTCCTGACTTTC
TRBD2,-,TRBV30,TRBJ2-5,CAWSATKLAGGRETQYF,TGTGCCTGGAGTGCCACTAAACTAGCGGGGGGGCGAGAGACCCAGTACTTC
TRBD2,-,TRBV7-9,TRBJ2-2,CASTITSGRNNGELFF,TGTGCCAGCACCATTACTAGCGGGAGAAATAACGGGGAGCTGTTTTTT
TRBD2,-,TRBV19,TRBJ2-3,CASSIRGGNAADTQYF,TGTGCCAGTAGTATCCGGGGGGGCAATGCTGCAGATACGCAGTATTTT
-,-,TRBV27,TRBJ1-1,CASSPTKMDRNTEAFF,TGTGCCAGCAGTCCTACCAAAATGGACAGGAACACTGAAGCTTTCTTT
TRBD2,-,TRBV9,TRBJ2-3,CASSAGRTSGGAGGTYF,TGTGCCAGCAGCGCCGGCAGGACTAGCGGGGGGGCCGGGGGTACGTATTTT
TRBD2,-,TRBV2,TRBJ2-7,CASRVAGAIYEQYF,TGTGCCAGCAGGGTAGCGGGGGCGATCTACGAGCAGTACTTC
TRBD2,-,TRBV27,TRBJ2-3,CASGGTSGADTQYF,TGTGCCAGCGGGGGGACTAGCGGGGCAGATACGCAGTATTTT
TRBD2,-,TRBV2,TRBJ2-1,CASSEGSTSFSYNEQFF,TGTGCCAGCAGTGAAGGTTCGACTAGCTTCTCCTACAATGAGCAGTTCTTC
TRBD1,-,TRBV6-1,TRBJ1-1,CASSAGTVNTEAFF,TGTGCCAGCAGTGCCGGGACAGTGAACACTGAAGCTTTCTTT
TRBD2,-,TRBV5-4,TRBJ2-3,CASSLGTTDTQYF,TGTGCCAGCAGCCTAGGGACTACGGATACGCAGTATTTT
TRBD2,few,TRBV7-2,TRBJ2-5,CASSLDAGVQETQYF,TGTGCCAGCAGCTTAGACGCGGGGGTCCAAGAGACCCAGTACTTC
TRBD1,-,TRBV5-4,TRBJ1-4,CASSFQGAVVTNEKLFF,TGTGCCAGCAGCTTTCAGGGGGCGGTAGTGACTAATGAAAAACTGTTTTTT
TRBD2,-,TRBV6-5,TRBJ2-7,CASSPARTSGTEQYF,TGTGCCAGCAGCCCCGCGAGGACTAGCGGGACCGAGCAGTACTTC
-,-,TRBV4-2,TRBJ2-3,CASSRLWGSTDTQYF,TGTGCCAGCAGCCGTCTTTGGGGCTCCACAGATACGCAGTATTTT
TRBD2,-,TRBV7-2,TRBJ2-7,CASSLGTSGSYEQYF,TGTGCCAGCAGCTTGGGGACTAGCGGGTCCTACGAGCAGTACTTC
-,-,TRBV27,TRBJ2-7,CASSFLGPGWDEQYF,TGTGCCAGCAGTTTCCTCGGACCGGGGTGGGACGAGCAGTACTTC
TRBD2,-,TRBV13,TRBJ2-2,CASSNSRGGPNTGELFF,TGTGCCAGCAGCAATTCGAGGGGAGGGCCGAACACCGGGGAGCTGTTTTTT
TRBD2,-,TRBV5-4,TRBJ2-3,CASSLDGLAGGPDTQYF,TGTGCCAGCAGCTTGGATGGACTAGCGGGGGGCCCCGATACGCAGTATTTT
TRBD1,-,TRBV27,TRBJ2-7,CASSLVSPGQSSYEQYF,TGTGCCAGCAGTTTAGTTTCTCCGGGACAGAGCTCCTACGAGCAGTACTTC
-,-,TRBV5-1,TRBJ1-2,CASSTGHVGGYTF,TGCGCCAGCAGCACGGGACACGTCGGTGGCTACACCTTC
-,-,TRBV28,TRBJ1-1,CASSLEGEAFF,TGTGCCAGCAGTTTGGAGGGTGAAGCTTTCTTT
-,-,TRBV30,TRBJ1-1,CAWSVYIEGGGTEAFF,TGTGCCTGGAGTGTATATATTGAGGGAGGAGGCACTGAAGCTTTCTTT
TRBD1,-,TRBV6-5,TRBJ1-6,CASSSQGGNSPLHF,TGTGCCAGCAGTTCACAGGGGGGAAATTCACCCCTCCACTTT
TRBD1,-,TRBV28,TRBJ1-5,CASSFSTGAYQPQHF,TGTGCCAGCAGTTTCTCGACAGGGGCATATCAGCCCCAGCATTTT
-,-,TRBV7-8,TRBJ2-7,CASSLIRGRVAYEQYF,TGTGCCAGCAGCTTAATCCGTGGCAGGGTGGCCTACGAGCAGTACTTC